One sample yielded the 13 T cell receptor beta chains listed below, sequenced in a study of lymphopenia after photon versus proton radiotherapy. Assay used: immunoSEQ multiplex PCR; TCRdb lists only in-frame clones, some missing. Of 40,000 or so clones in the sample, about 94% were seen once. Specimen: peripheral blood, collected from a patient treated with photon-based radiotherapy. These receptors were collected from a man aged 55-75 years with cholangiocarcinoma.

V usage is TRBV4-1 and J usage is TRBJ2-7; 12 nucleotides line up with TRBD2. This CDR3 comprises 17 residues. Per the germline V gene, CDR1 is MGHRA and CDR2 is YSYEKL. Trimming removed 0 bases from V and 2 bases from J; junction bases left unmatched: 5. As DNA, the CDR3 is TGCGCCAGCAGCCAAGATAGGGGACTAGCGGGTACCTACGAGCAGTACTTC. It codes for CASSQDRGLAGTYEQYF.

The CDR3: CASSPHGQGSYGYTF. In nucleotides, the CDR3 is TGTGCCAGCAGTCCCCACGGACAGGGGAGCTATGGCTACACCTTC. V usage is TRBV7-3 and J usage is TRBJ1-2, with 9 bases aligning to TRBD1. This CDR3 spans 15 amino acids. Germline values: CDR1 SGHTA, CDR2 FQGTGA. Trimming cost V 6 bases and J 4 bases; bases outside gene matches: 9.

J is TRBJ2-7 and V is TRBV10-3; 10 bases map to TRBD1. There are 13 residues in the CDR3. CDR1 and CDR2 (germline): ENHRY, SYGVKD. The V segment lost 11 bases and the J segment 2 bases; nucleotides outside the gene matches: 6. The CDR3 spells CASRDRGPYEQYF. CDR3 nucleotides: TGTGCCTCCCGGGACAGGGGTCCCTACGAGCAGTACTTC.

The rearrangement uses TRBV29-1 and TRBJ1-4, with D possibly TRBD1 on 6 matching bases. Trimming shortened V by 2 bases and J by 6 bases, and 10 bases separated the two germline ends. CDR1 and CDR2 (germline): SQVTM, ANQGSEA. The CDR3 spans 13 residues. CDR3 sequence reads: CSVERGGDEKLFF. The CDR3 DNA sequence: TGCAGCGTTGAAAGGGGGGGAGATGAAAAACTGTTTTTT.

The V call is TRBV19, the J call TRBJ2-6; D may match TRBD1 or TRBD2 (5 bases each). CDR1 LNHDA and CDR2 SQIVND come from the germline V gene (reference sequence). The length of the CDR3 is 15 residues. V lost 10 bases, J lost 0 bases, and 13 bases lay in between. The CDR3 DNA is TGTGCCACTGGGACGGGCCTCTCTGGGGCCAACGTCCTGACTTTC. Residues: CATGTGLSGANVLTF.

This clone was recorded once. The chain links TRBV5-1 to TRBJ2-5; D possibly matches TRBD1 or TRBD2 (5 bases each). The CDR3 loop spans 16 amino acids. Trimming took off 0 bases at V and 4 bases at J, with 16 bases between the two ends. Germline V CDR1 and CDR2: SGHRS, YFSETQ. The CDR3 loop is CASSLAAWGTGETQYF. In DNA form, the CDR3 reads TGCGCCAGCAGCTTGGCCGCTTGGGGGACGGGAGAGACCCAGTACTTC.

DNA of the CDR3: TGTGCCAGCAGTTACTTGGGCAGGGGGGATCAGCCCCAGCATTTT. Translated: CASSYLGRGDQPQHF. This chain connects TRBV6-5 to TRBJ1-5; 7 bases line up with TRBD1. Per germline, CDR1 MNHEY and CDR2 SVGAGI. After removal of 1 base from V and 5 bases from J, the junction contained 5 bases not matched to a gene. There are 15 residues in the CDR3.

The chain uses TRBV9 and TRBJ1-2, with 8 positions matching TRBD1. The CDR3 runs to 14 residues. Germline-derived CDR1 and CDR2 are SGDLS and YYNGEE. V was clipped by 0 bases and J by 4 bases; unmatched bases: 2. The CDR3 nucleotides are TGTGCCAGCAGCGTAGGGGACAGGACCTATGGCTACACCTTC. Amino acids: CASSVGDRTYGYTF.

This clone appeared a single time. The chain carries TRBV5-1 and TRBJ2-3; D is tentatively TRBD1 or TRBD2 (6 bases each). The CDR3 is made up of 16 amino acids. With 0 bases removed from V and 2 bases from J, the gap between germline ends came to 13 bases. Germline V gene lookup returns CDR1 SGHRS and CDR2 YFSETQ. The CDR3 spells CASSLEGGLNTDTQYF. As DNA, the CDR3 is TGCGCCAGCAGCTTGGAAGGGGGGCTGAACACAGATACGCAGTATTTT. Full variable domain (remainder filled in from reference TRBV5-1 and TRBJ2-3): KAGVTQTPRYLIKTRGQQVTLSCSPISGHRSVSWYQQTPGQGLQFLFEYFSETQRNKGNFPGRFSGRQFSNSRSEMNVSTLELGDSALYLCASSLEGGLNTDTQYFGPGTRLTVL.

The rearrangement links TRBV9 to TRBJ1-4, with D hard to call. The CDR3 is 16 amino acids. Trimming stripped 0 bases from V and 4 bases from J, with 13 bases between. The V gene's germline CDR1 is SGDLS and CDR2 YYNGEE. In DNA, the CDR3 is TGTGCCAGCAGCGTAGGGTTAGGGTTCGGTAATGAAAAACTGTTTTTT. Amino acid sequence: CASSVGLGFGNEKLFF.

The chain recombines TRBV2 with TRBJ1-5; tentatively, D is TRBD1 (6 bases). The CDR3 is 16 residues long. The germline V gene encodes CDR1 SNHLY and CDR2 FYNNEI. The V end was cut by 7 bases, the J end by 0 bases, with 16 bases between. This CDR3 reads CASTGGRTFSNQPQHF. DNA of the CDR3: TGTGCCAGCACTGGGGGCAGAACCTTTAGCAATCAGCCCCAGCATTTT.

The chain recombines TRBV18 with TRBJ2-3, with D unclear. The CDR3 is made up of 14 amino acids. Germline values: CDR1 KGHSH, CDR2 LQKENI. V was pared by 3 bases and J by 2 bases, with 9 bases between. For the CDR3, the DNA is TGTGCCAGCTCACCGTTCAGGACCACAGATACGCAGTATTTT. As protein: CASSPFRTTDTQYF.

The rearrangement uses TRBV11-3 and TRBJ2-5, with D perhaps given as TRBD1 or TRBD2 (5 bases each). This CDR3 has 14 amino acids. The germline V gene encodes CDR1 SGHNT and CDR2 YENEEA. Trimming removed 3 bases from V and 1 base from J, with 9 bases in between. The CDR3 region has the DNA TGTGCCAGCAGCTTTTACGGGGCCCAAGAGACCCAGTACTTC. Its protein product is CASSFYGAQETQYF.